Each of the 20 T cell receptor beta chains below was sequenced from the same sample in a study of lymphopenia after photon versus proton radiotherapy (dated by TCRdb to about 2019). The library was produced with the immunoSEQ multiplex PCR assay. In TCRdb, the immuneACCESS table is reduced to in-frame sequences with V and J assigned. These tables do not hold every clone; where another copy was compared, an unresolved V gene accounts for under half, and the others remain unexplained. This sample holds 25,000 to 35,000 clones; 85% to 90% were observed only once. The biggest ten clones account for less than 8.5% of the sample. Material: peripheral blood, obtained from a patient treated with proton-based radiotherapy. The origin of the receptors is a woman in her 70s with pancreatic cancer. Some clones in this sample may be carry-over from other donors' samples.

The chain recombines TRBV28 with TRBJ2-3; the match to TRBD2 covers 8 bases. Per germline, CDR1 MDHEN and CDR2 SYDVKM. The junction had 4 bases not matched to a gene; V was cut back by 6 bases and J by 5 bases. The CDR3 extends over 13 amino acids. The CDR3 DNA is TGTGCCAGCAGGGCGGGAGGTGTAGATACGCAGTATTTT. Protein: CASRAGGVDTQYF.

J is TRBJ1-2 and V is TRBV28; TRBD1 might be the D (6 bases). Trimming took off 6 bases at V and 0 bases at J, with 20 bases between the two ends. The CDR3 has 17 residues. The germline V gene encodes CDR1 MDHEN and CDR2 SYDVKM. CDR3 DNA sequence: TGTGCCAGCAGCCCCTCCGGGGGGGCTCCAGCTAACTATGGCTACACCTTC. Its protein is CASSPSGGAPANYGYTF.

In nucleotides, the CDR3 is TGTGCCAGCAGGGGACAGGGAGAGACCCAGTACTTC. This sequence encodes CASRGQGETQYF. This chain joins TRBV2 and TRBJ2-5, with 9 bases lining up with TRBD1. The CDR3 has 12 amino acids. CDR1 is SNHLY and CDR2 is FYNNEI in the germline V gene. V dropped 6 bases and J dropped 4; count of bases not matched to a gene: 0. Full variable domain (remainder filled in from reference TRBV2 and TRBJ2-5): EPEVTQTPSHQVTQMGQEVILRCVPISNHLYFYWYRQILGQKVEFLVSFYNNEISEKSEIFDDQFSVERPDGSNFTLKIRSTKLEDSAMYFCASRGQGETQYFGPGTRLLVL.

The CDR3 is CASSVHGEQYF. CDR3 DNA sequence: TGTGCCAGCAGCGTACACGGCGAGCAGTACTTC. V and J are TRBV7-8 and TRBJ2-7; D is unclear. This CDR3 is built from 11 residues. CDR1 SGHVS and CDR2 FQNEAQ come from the germline V gene. V gave up 5 bases and J gave up 6 bases, with 8 bases separating them.

The chain is built from TRBV19 and TRBJ1-2; possible D gene TRBD1, 5 bases. CDR1 and CDR2 from the germline V gene are LNHDA and SQIVND (reference sequence). Trimming pared 4 bases from V and 2 bases from J, leaving 11 bases between. The CDR3 consists of 14 residues. The CDR3 sequence: CASSRSTENYGYTF. CDR3 nucleotides: TGTGCCAGTAGTAGGTCGACAGAGAACTATGGCTACACCTTC.

The chain combines TRBV9 with TRBJ2-5; no clear D gene. The CDR3 totals 15 residues. Germline V gene lookup returns CDR1 SGDLS and CDR2 YYNGEE. The V and J ends lost 4 bases and 1 base respectively, with 14 bases between them. The CDR3 region has the DNA TGTGCCAGCAGCACGGACGGTCAACCCCAAGAGACCCAGTACTTC. This gives the protein CASSTDGQPQETQYF. The full variable domain, its missing parts supplied by reference TRBV9 and TRBJ2-5, is DSGVTQTPKHLITATGQRVTLRCSPRSGDLSVYWYQQSLDQGLQFLIQYYNGEERAKGNILERFSAQQFPDLHSELNLSSLELGDSALYFCASSTDGQPQETQYFGPGTRLLVL.

Worth noting for this clone: One end of the junction is discordant with germline, which a read error may explain. This sequence joins TRBV7-9 and TRBJ1-3; D uncertain. The CDR3 contains 16 residues. Germline CDR1 and CDR2: SEHNR and FQNEAQ (reference sequence). For the CDR3, the DNA is TGTGCCGGCAGCTTAGGGCCACTCGACTCTGGAAACACCATATATTTT. This encodes CAGSLGPLDSGNTIYF.

V and J are TRBV11-2 and TRBJ1-1; a possible D gene is TRBD1 (5 bases). The V and J ends lost 4 bases and 1 base respectively, with 16 bases between them. This CDR3 comprises 16 residues. Per germline, CDR1 SGHAT and CDR2 FQNNGV. The CDR3 DNA sequence: TGTGCCAGCAGCTCAAGAGGAGGGACGGCGAACACTGAAGCTTTCTTT. It codes for CASSSRGGTANTEAFF.

The rearrangement uses TRBV28 and TRBJ1-5; D remains ambiguous. In germline, CDR1 is MDHEN, CDR2 SYDVKM. With 4 bases removed from V and 0 bases from J, the gap between germline ends came to 19 bases. The CDR3 consists of 18 residues. The CDR3 DNA reads as TGTGCCAGCAGTTCCGTGGAGTTAAGAGACAATAGCAATCAGCCCCAGCATTTT. Translation gives CASSSVELRDNSNQPQHF.

The chain combines TRBV7-6 with TRBJ2-1; the match to TRBD2 covers 7 bases. The J segment lost 3 bases and the V segment lost 1 base, leaving 6 bases of the junction unmatched. CDR1 and CDR2 from the germline V gene are SGHVS and FNYEAQ. This CDR3 has 16 amino acids. The CDR3: CASSLDFLADYNEQFF. CDR3 DNA: TGTGCCAGCAGCTTAGATTTTCTAGCGGACTACAATGAGCAGTTCTTC.

The J gene is TRBJ2-5, the V gene TRBV2; D might be TRBD1 (5 bases). V was pared by 8 bases and J by 4 bases, with 11 bases between. This CDR3 is 12 amino acids long. The germline gives CDR1 SNHLY, CDR2 FYNNEI. The CDR3 is CASRSQGETQYF. In DNA, the CDR3 is TGTGCCAGCCGCTCCCAGGGAGAGACCCAGTACTTC.

The V call is TRBV11-1, the J call TRBJ1-4, with 7 bases matching TRBD1. After removal of 5 bases from V and 4 bases from J, the junction contained 7 bases not matched to a gene. This CDR3 is 15 amino acids long. Per the germline V gene, CDR1 is SGHAT and CDR2 is FQDESV (reference sequence). Here the CDR3 DNA reads TGTGCCAGCAGCGCCACCGGGACAGTTAATGAAAAACTGTTTTTT. It is translated as CASSATGTVNEKLFF. The complete variable domain, with remaining parts taken from reference TRBV11-1 and TRBJ1-4, reads EAEVAQSPRYKITEKSQAVAFWCDPISGHATLYWYRQILGQGPELLVQFQDESVVDDSQLPKDRFSAERLKGVDSTLKIQPAELGDSAMYLCASSATGTVNEKLFFGSGTQLSVL.

V and J are TRBV5-1 and TRBJ2-2; D might be TRBD2 (6 bases). The V gene lost 0 bases and the J gene lost 5 bases, with 14 bases spanning the gap. Germline V gives CDR1 SGHRS, CDR2 YFSETQ. This CDR3 spans 16 amino acids. The CDR3 DNA follows: TGCGCCAGCAGCTTGGTCGGGCTAGCGTCTACCGGGGAGCTGTTTTTT. Translating gives CASSLVGLASTGELFF.

V usage is TRBV29-1 and J usage is TRBJ2-1, with D perhaps TRBD1 (6 bases). CDR1 and CDR2 from the germline V gene are SQVTM and ANQGSEA. The CDR3 loop spans 13 amino acids. Trimming stripped 4 bases from V and 4 bases from J, with 11 bases between. The CDR3 DNA reads TGCAGCGTTGGACAGGCCGGATACAATGAGCAGTTCTTC. Amino acids: CSVGQAGYNEQFF.

The V gene is TRBV6-5, the J gene TRBJ2-7, with a tentative D call TRBD2 (5 bases). V dropped 2 bases and J dropped 5 bases, with 13 bases sitting between them. The CDR3 has 14 residues. Germline V gene lookup returns CDR1 MNHEY and CDR2 SVGAGI. CDR3 region: CASSYLEFGDEQYF. In DNA, the CDR3 is TGTGCCAGCAGTTACCTTGAGTTCGGGGACGAGCAGTACTTC.

This sequence joins TRBV5-6 and TRBJ2-7; 9 bases map to TRBD1. Germline V gene lookup returns CDR1 SGHDT and CDR2 YYEEEE. The CDR3 length is 15 residues. V lost 2 bases, J lost 6 bases, and 9 bases stayed unmatched. This CDR3 is CASSLLPGQGTEQYF. CDR3 DNA sequence: TGTGCCAGCAGCTTACTTCCGGGACAGGGAACCGAGCAGTACTTC. The complete variable domain, with remaining parts taken from reference TRBV5-6 and TRBJ2-7, reads DAGVTQSPTHLIKTRGQQVTLRCSPKSGHDTVSWYQQALGQGPQFIFQYYEEEERQRGNFPDRFSGHQFPNYSSELNVNALLLGDSALYLCASSLLPGQGTEQYFGPGTRLTVT.

V gene TRBV4-1 combines with J gene TRBJ2-7, with 9 bases fitting TRBD2. The CDR3 spans 16 residues. Germline CDR1 MGHRA, CDR2 YSYEKL. The trim removed 4 bases at V and 4 bases at J, leaving 11 bases unmatched. CDR3 in amino acids: CASSPNPGLAFYEQYF. As DNA, the CDR3 is TGCGCCAGCAGCCCCAACCCGGGACTAGCTTTTTACGAGCAGTACTTC.

V and J are TRBV5-1 and TRBJ1-2; a possible D gene is TRBD1 (5 bases). V lost 0 bases and J 5 bases, leaving 14 bases between the germline ends. CDR3 length: 15 residues. Germline V lookup: CDR1 SGHRS, CDR2 YFSETQ. The chain's CDR3 is CASSLAGTSLYGYTF. For the CDR3, the DNA is TGCGCCAGCAGCTTGGCAGGGACGTCGCTGTATGGCTACACCTTC. The variable domain in full, with the rest retrieved from reference TRBV5-1 and TRBJ1-2, is KAGVTQTPRYLIKTRGQQVTLSCSPISGHRSVSWYQQTPGQGLQFLFEYFSETQRNKGNFPGRFSGRQFSNSRSEMNVSTLELGDSALYLCASSLAGTSLYGYTFGSGTRLTVV.

The chain employs TRBV11-2 and TRBJ1-6, with no clear D. The CDR3 has 13 residues. The germline V gene has CDR1 SGHAT and CDR2 FQNNGV. The V and J ends lost 3 bases and 10 bases respectively, with 10 bases between them. The CDR3 DNA reads TGTGCCAGCAGCTTGCGTCGGAACTCACCCCTCCACTTT. Translation gives CASSLRRNSPLHF.

V usage is TRBV7-9 and J usage is TRBJ1-4; TRBD1 matches at 7 bases. V shed 3 bases and J 4 bases; nucleotides not matched to a gene: 8. This CDR3 comprises 16 residues. Germline CDR1 reads SEHNR; CDR2 reads FQNEAQ (reference sequence). DNA of the CDR3: TGTGCCAGCAGCTTCGTGACCGGGACAGTTAATGAAAAACTGTTTTTT. It is translated as CASSFVTGTVNEKLFF.